This T cell receptor beta chain was recorded in a study of blood T cell repertoires in COVID-19. Study-level information: Whether acute or convalescent, the COVID-19 samples came from the United States, Italy and Spain. PBMCs, B-cell-depleted T cells, or T cells provided the cDNA or gDNA that made up the material.

Methods used by the authors: Nucleated cell number was recorded as an estimate derived from reference gene primer amplification. TCRdb keeps only in-frame clones here, not all; method: immunoSEQ multiplex PCR. That table furnishes V, J and clone size, whereas the DNA furnished D and trimming. The top ten clones hold 16% of a sample with more than 85,000 clones, around four fifths of them seen once. Germline V gene data show CDR1 as MNHNS and CDR2 as SASEGT. The CDR3 consists of 15 residues. J lost 3 bases, V lost 5 bases, and 7 bases had no gene match. This chain connects TRBV6-1 to TRBJ2-5, with 9 bases identical to TRBD1. This TCR was recovered from a woman aged 55 to 70 with acute or convalescent COVID-19. The material sequenced was peripheral blood. Here the CDR3 DNA reads TGTGCCAGCAGTTCCCCCGGGACAGGGAAAGAGACCCAGTACTTC. It codes for CASSSPGTGKETQYF.